Listed below are T cell receptor beta chains from one sample, sequenced in a study of OX40 agonist ivuxolimab in advanced cancers. Data came from immunoSEQ multiplex PCR; TCRdb stores just in-frame clones and leaves some out. The sample holds 65,000 to 80,000 clones; around 89% are singletons and the top ten take 0.38%. The sequencing here drew on CD4+ or CD8+ T cells sorted from blood, taken in a trial of the OX40 agonist ivuxolimab. These receptors all come from an adult with an advanced solid tumor such as melanoma, head and neck, liver or kidney cancer. CDR3s leave out the opening cysteine and the closing phenylalanine or tryptophan. The order of the fields is J gene, V gene, CDR3 protein.

j_gene: TRBJ2-3
v_gene: TRBV15
CDR3aa: ATSRDLTSGRRDTQY

j_gene: NA
v_gene: TRBV7-2
CDR3aa: ASSLVGGSYEQY

j_gene: TRBJ2-7
v_gene: TRBV11-3
CDR3aa: ASSSYSGSSYEQY

j_gene: TRBJ2-3
v_gene: TRBV6-4
CDR3aa: ASSDTLARGDTQY

j_gene: TRBJ1-2
v_gene: TRBV18
CDR3aa: ASSPGDGYGYT

j_gene: TRBJ2-1
v_gene: TRBV7-2
CDR3aa: ASSRTSGRAGGYNEQF

j_gene: TRBJ2-1
v_gene: TRBV9
CDR3aa: ASTKGTTNEQF

j_gene: TRBJ2-1
v_gene: TRBV27
CDR3aa: ASSLSQGGTYNEQF

j_gene: TRBJ1-2
v_gene: TRBV30
CDR3aa: AWSLSYGYT

j_gene: TRBJ2-5
v_gene: TRBV5-6
CDR3aa: ASSLGYQETQY

j_gene: TRBJ2-1
v_gene: TRBV27
CDR3aa: ASRTSGYNEQF

j_gene: TRBJ2-1
v_gene: TRBV11-3
CDR3aa: ASSSGLAGGHEQF

j_gene: TRBJ1-4
v_gene: TRBV23-1
CDR3aa: ASSQIRGVGNEKLF

j_gene: TRBJ2-7
v_gene: TRBV6-6
CDR3aa: ASRGRAGNDEQY

j_gene: TRBJ1-2
v_gene: TRBV27
CDR3aa: ASSQTGGYGYT

j_gene: TRBJ1-5
v_gene: TRBV7-9
CDR3aa: ASSYGAGRLGNQPQH

j_gene: TRBJ1-3
v_gene: TRBV7-2
CDR3aa: ASSLQGHTIY

j_gene: TRBJ1-2
v_gene: TRBV5-6
CDR3aa: ASSLRQSVLSGYT

j_gene: TRBJ2-1
v_gene: TRBV2
CDR3aa: ASSLRAGGWNEQF

j_gene: TRBJ1-4
v_gene: TRBV5-1
CDR3aa: ASSLSGATNEKLF

j_gene: TRBJ2-1
v_gene: TRBV5-3
CDR3aa: ASSPVTGPYNEQF

j_gene: TRBJ1-5
v_gene: TRBV5-1
CDR3aa: ASSLGHRGNQPQH

j_gene: TRBJ2-7
v_gene: TRBV19
CDR3aa: ASNGADSSYEQY

j_gene: TRBJ2-5
v_gene: TRBV11-2
CDR3aa: ASSWREVQETQY

j_gene: TRBJ2-6
v_gene: TRBV6-5
CDR3aa: ASSYEGSGANVLT

j_gene: TRBJ1-1
v_gene: TRBV6-5
CDR3aa: ASKQGIEAAF

j_gene: TRBJ1-6
v_gene: TRBV9
CDR3aa: ASSVALDSPNSPLH

j_gene: TRBJ1-1
v_gene: TRBV30
CDR3aa: AWSQGAMDTEAF

j_gene: TRBJ2-1
v_gene: TRBV5-6
CDR3aa: ASSLTGSAYNEQF

j_gene: TRBJ2-1
v_gene: TRBV7-8
CDR3aa: ASSLSRLAGEGEQF

j_gene: TRBJ2-5
v_gene: TRBV30
CDR3aa: AWSRSRSSY

j_gene: TRBJ2-1
v_gene: TRBV5-1
CDR3aa: ASSLDPNRGGQF

j_gene: TRBJ1-3
v_gene: TRBV29-1
CDR3aa: SVNLRGPGNTIY

j_gene: TRBJ2-1
v_gene: TRBV30
CDR3aa: AWSVANEQF

j_gene: TRBJ1-5
v_gene: TRBV5-1
CDR3aa: ASSLDGNQPQH

j_gene: TRBJ2-3
v_gene: TRBV18
CDR3aa: ASSPKKGSDTQY

j_gene: TRBJ2-5
v_gene: TRBV6-5
CDR3aa: ASSFSGSGETQY

j_gene: TRBJ2-3
v_gene: TRBV9
CDR3aa: ASSVGIAGVGKDTQY

j_gene: TRBJ1-1
v_gene: TRBV29-1
CDR3aa: SVAGYTEAF

j_gene: TRBJ2-7
v_gene: TRBV6-6
CDR3aa: ASTAVGLNYEQY

j_gene: TRBJ2-7
v_gene: TRBV5-1
CDR3aa: ASSSTSATYEQY

j_gene: TRBJ2-5
v_gene: TRBV7-9
CDR3aa: ASSLDGVETQY